These 30 T cell receptor beta chains came from one sample sequenced in a study of T-cell reconstitution after alpha-beta-depleted transplantation in children (dated by TCRdb to 2015 to 2016). Library preparation employed PCR. Sequencing took place on an Illumina HiSeq 2500. TCR libraries were prepared with molecular barcoding, using unique molecular identifiers to normalize TCRbeta repertoire quantification. TCRdb passed the public sequencing reads through fastp at Q25 and MiXCR, retaining productive beta sequences. CDR3 protein duplicates are merged, each entry listing the most common genes and DNA. The sample records over 70,000 distinct CDR3 sequences, approximately 12% of which are singletons. Approximately 15% of the sample comes from the top ten. The source material was PBMCs from the stem cell graft donor, sampled from the stem cell graft. The source is a human donor who donated a stem cell graft to a child with inherited bone marrow failure.

This clonotype was seen repeatedly, ten times or more. The V call is TRBV5-5, the J call TRBJ1-1; the match to TRBD1 covers 10 bases. With V trimmed by 2 bases and J by 1 base, 8 bases remained unmatched. The CDR3 runs to 17 residues. Germline lookup yields CDR1 SGHKS and CDR2 YYEKEE (reference sequence). The CDR3 DNA reads as TGTGCCAGCAGCTTAAAAAAGGGACAGGGGCGGAACACTGAAGCTTTCTTT. It translates to CASSLKKGQGRNTEAFF. The complete variable domain, with remaining parts taken from reference TRBV5-5 and TRBJ1-1, reads DAGVTQSPTHLIKTRGQQVTLRCSPISGHKSVSWYQQVLGQGPQFIFQYYEKEERGRGNFPDRFSARQFPNYSSELNVNALLLGDSALYLCASSLKKGQGRNTEAFFGQGTRLTVV.

This clonotype was counted ten times or more. The chain is built from TRBV7-3 and TRBJ2-1, with TRBD2 identical over 7 bases. The V gene end was trimmed by 4 bases and the J gene end by 5 bases; junction bases not matched to a gene: 5. In germline, CDR1 is SGHTA, CDR2 FQGTGA. CDR3 length: 14 amino acids. The CDR3 sequence is CASSSLGGDNEQFF. Here the CDR3 DNA reads TGTGCCAGCAGCTCTTTGGGGGGGGACAATGAGCAGTTCTTC.

This clonotype was recorded at least ten times. This chain connects TRBV4-1 to TRBJ2-1; perhaps TRBD2 as D (7 bases). From germline, CDR1 is MGHRA and CDR2 YSYEKL. V lost 1 base to trimming and J lost 3 bases, with 16 bases between them. This CDR3 region has 17 residues. The CDR3 region is CASSQGVGGQIYNEQFF. In DNA, the CDR3 is TGCGCCAGCAGCCAAGGTGTCGGGGGGCAAATCTACAATGAGCAGTTCTTC.

This clonotype came up many times. The chain is built from TRBV6-2 or TRBV6-3 and TRBJ2-1; D perhaps matches TRBD2 (6 bases). V gave up 5 bases and J gave up 10 bases, with 12 bases separating them. The CDR3 spans 12 residues. In germline, CDR1 is MNHEY, CDR2 SVGEGT. CDR3 loop: CASSPLAGEQFF. CDR3 nucleotide sequence: TGTGCCAGCAGTCCACTAGCAGGCGAGCAGTTCTTC.

This clonotype was seen at least ten times. This chain connects TRBV5-1 to TRBJ2-7, with 10 bases lining up with TRBD1. After removal of 4 bases from V and 3 bases from J, the junction contained 7 bases not matched to a gene. This CDR3 contains 15 residues. Germline CDR1 is SGHRS and CDR2 is YFSETQ. This CDR3 is CASSLGTGVGYEQYF. CDR3 coding DNA: TGCGCCAGCAGCCTTGGGACAGGGGTAGGCTACGAGCAGTACTTC. Using reference TRBV5-1 and TRBJ2-7 for the parts outside the CDR3, the full variable domain is KAGVTQTPRYLIKTRGQQVTLSCSPISGHRSVSWYQQTPGQGLQFLFEYFSETQRNKGNFPGRFSGRQFSNSRSEMNVSTLELGDSALYLCASSLGTGVGYEQYFGPGTRLTVT.

The sample holds many counts of this clonotype. The chain recombines TRBV19 with TRBJ2-7, with D possibly being TRBD1 (6 bases). V lost 1 base to trimming and J lost 2 bases, with 18 bases between them. The germline gives CDR1 LNHDA, CDR2 SQIVND (reference sequence). The CDR3 has 17 amino acids. The CDR3 sequence is CASSIARRTVIPYEQYF. The CDR3 region has the DNA TGTGCCAGTAGTATAGCCCGCCGGACAGTGATACCCTACGAGCAGTACTTC.

This clonotype occurred many times. The chain uses TRBV5-1 and TRBJ2-7; D is unresolved. V lost 0 bases, J lost 10 bases, and 23 bases lay in between. This CDR3 has 16 residues. In germline, CDR1 is SGHRS, CDR2 YFSETQ. This chain's CDR3 is CASSLDGLIATTRQYF. The CDR3 DNA reads as TGCGCCAGCAGCTTGGACGGCTTAATAGCAACTACGAGACAGTACTTC.

This clonotype was counted many times. This chain joins TRBV10-3 and TRBJ1-1; TRBD1 is a possible D gene (6 bases). Looked up from germline, CDR1 is ENHRY and CDR2 is SYGVKD. Trimming removed 3 bases at V and 4 bases at J, with 15 bases between. This CDR3 region has 15 residues. CDR3 coding DNA: TGTGCCATCAGTGATGGGACATCACAAGGCACTGAAGCTTTCTTT. This translates into CAISDGTSQGTEAFF.

This clonotype was counted at least ten times. This rearrangement joins TRBV7-2 to TRBJ2-7; weak D call: TRBD1 (5 bases). The CDR3 runs 13 residues. With 4 bases removed from V and 0 bases from J, the gap between germline ends came to 7 bases. CDR1 and CDR2 (germline): SGHTA, FQGNSA. CDR3 coding DNA: TGTGCCAGCAGCTCCAGGGCCTCCTACGAGCAGTACTTC. This gives the protein CASSSRASYEQYF.

There are many counts of this clonotype. This chain joins TRBV12-3 or TRBV12-4 and TRBJ2-2; D might be TRBD2 (6 bases). This CDR3 is built from 14 residues. The V gene lost 6 bases and the J gene lost 4 bases, with 12 bases spanning the gap. CDR3 sequence: CASRPLASTGELFF. Here the CDR3 DNA reads TGTGCCAGCAGGCCCCTAGCGAGCACCGGGGAGCTGTTTTTT.

This chain joins TRBV4-3 and TRBJ2-1, with 9 bases aligning to TRBD1. The CDR3 has 13 amino acids. The V gene's germline CDR1 is LGHNA and CDR2 YSLEER. V shed 3 bases, J shed 9 bases, and the junction held 3 bases outside the gene matches. CDR3 sequence reads: CASSHLGQGEQFF. The DNA of the CDR3 is TGCGCCAGCAGCCATCTGGGACAGGGTGAGCAGTTCTTC.

This clonotype came up many times. The chain carries TRBV29-1 and TRBJ2-3; tentative D call: TRBD1 (7 bases). Germline values: CDR1 SQVTM, CDR2 ANQGSEA. The CDR3 covers 13 residues. Trimming stripped 7 bases from V and 1 base from J, with 12 bases between. The CDR3 coding sequence is TGCAGCGCCCAGGGGGGCGGCACAGATACGCAGTATTTT. Protein sequence: CSAQGGGTDTQYF.

This clonotype was detected many times. The J gene is TRBJ2-7, the V gene TRBV7-2; D remains unclear. This CDR3 region has 14 residues. Germline V gene sequence: CDR1 SGHTA, CDR2 FQGNSA. V was clipped by 3 bases and J by 2 bases, with 11 bases between them. The CDR3: CASSFKDGPYEQYF. In nucleotides, the CDR3 is TGTGCCAGCAGCTTTAAGGACGGACCCTACGAGCAGTACTTC.

This clonotype was seen many times. The chain employs TRBV7-6 and TRBJ2-5; the D is unclear. V gave up 5 bases and J gave up 1 base, with 8 bases separating them. The CDR3 spans 13 residues. Germline V gene sequence: CDR1 SGHVS, CDR2 FNYEAQ. The CDR3 DNA reads TGTGCCAGCAGCAATATTGGCCAAGAGACCCAGTACTTC. Translated, it gives CASSNIGQETQYF.

This clonotype was recorded at least ten times. The chain joins TRBV7-2 to TRBJ2-3; 10 bases map to TRBD1. Germline CDR1 and CDR2: SGHTA and FQGNSA. This CDR3 has 15 amino acids. V dropped 5 bases and J dropped 4; count of bases not matched to a gene: 6. DNA for the CDR3: TGTGCCAGCAGCGCCAGACAGGGGGCGTCAGATACGCAGTATTTT. Translating gives CASSARQGASDTQYF.

This clonotype was found many times. For the CDR3, the DNA is TGCGCCAGCAGCTTAAGCCCCGTCGGGTCGCAGTTCTTC. As protein: CASSLSPVGSQFF. The chain links TRBV5-1 to TRBJ2-1; D call uncertain. The germline V gene has CDR1 SGHRS and CDR2 YFSETQ. Trimming removed 2 bases from V and 12 bases from J, with 15 bases in between. This CDR3 is built from 13 residues.

This clonotype was seen ten or more times. CDR3 in DNA: TGCGCCAGCAGTCGAGACGACAGGGGGCTAGGCAATGAGCAGTTCTTC. This encodes CASSRDDRGLGNEQFF. This chain links TRBV5-1 with TRBJ2-1; 10 positions agree with TRBD1. The junction had 11 bases not matched to a gene; V was cut back by 5 bases and J by 6 bases. Germline V CDR1 and CDR2: SGHRS, YFSETQ. The CDR3 has 16 amino acids. Complete variable domain (other parts from reference TRBV5-1 and TRBJ2-1): KAGVTQTPRYLIKTRGQQVTLSCSPISGHRSVSWYQQTPGQGLQFLFEYFSETQRNKGNFPGRFSGRQFSNSRSEMNVSTLELGDSALYLCASSRDDRGLGNEQFFGPGTRLTVL.

In its sample, this clonotype was seen a few times. This sequence joins TRBV11-2 and TRBJ2-2; 7 bases line up with TRBD1. The CDR3 spans 19 residues. With V trimmed by 5 bases and J by 7 bases, 22 bases remained unmatched. Germline CDR1 reads SGHAT; CDR2 reads FQNNGV. CDR3 sequence: CASSLTRQGPLFSGGELFF. The CDR3 DNA sequence: TGTGCCAGCAGCCTAACCCGACAGGGCCCCTTGTTCAGCGGCGGGGAGCTGTTTTTT.

This clonotype was recorded many times. The chain couples TRBV9 to TRBJ2-5; perhaps TRBD1 as D (6 bases). This CDR3 comprises 14 residues. The V gene's germline CDR1 is SGDLS and CDR2 YYNGEE. The ends were cut back, 4 bases at V and 1 base at J, with 11 bases in the middle. Here the CDR3 DNA reads TGTGCCAGCAGCCCGAGGGGGAGCCAAGAGACCCAGTACTTC. This codes for CASSPRGSQETQYF. The full variable domain, completed using reference TRBV9 and TRBJ2-5, is DSGVTQTPKHLITATGQRVTLRCSPRSGDLSVYWYQQSLDQGLQFLIQYYNGEERAKGNILERFSAQQFPDLHSELNLSSLELGDSALYFCASSPRGSQETQYFGPGTRLLVL.

This clonotype was observed at least ten times. The rearrangement links TRBV4-3 to TRBJ2-7, with TRBD2 as a possible D gene (6 bases). Germline V lookup: CDR1 LGHNA, CDR2 YSLEER. The CDR3 contains 16 residues. Between the trimmed V and J ends, which lost 2 bases and 2 bases, there was a span of 16 bases. CDR3 residues: CASSQSTGWGAYEQYF. Written as DNA, the CDR3 is TGCGCCAGCAGCCAATCAACGGGGTGGGGGGCCTACGAGCAGTACTTC.

In its sample, this clonotype was seen many times. The chain's CDR3 is CSAGDGFNEKLFF. In nucleotides, the CDR3 is TGCAGTGCTGGGGACGGATTTAATGAAAAACTGTTTTTT. The chain is built from TRBV20-1 and TRBJ1-4; D may be TRBD1 (5 bases). Germline CDR1 reads DFQATT; CDR2 reads SNEGSKA (reference sequence). The germline V and J ends were trimmed by 5 bases and 4 bases, with 11 bases remaining between them. There are 13 residues in the CDR3.

The rearrangement joins TRBV6-6 to TRBJ1-2, with D maybe TRBD1 (5 bases). Trimming took 6 bases from V and 6 from J, leaving 14 bases between them. The CDR3 contains 13 residues. The germline CDR1 and CDR2 sequences are MNHNY and SVGAGI (reference sequence). The CDR3 DNA follows: TGTGCCAGCAGACTTAGGACGGGGGATGGCTACACCTTC. This sequence encodes CASRLRTGDGYTF.

In this sample, this clonotype turned up many times. The rearrangement joins TRBV12-3 or TRBV12-4 to TRBJ1-1; 8 positions match TRBD1. The CDR3 runs to 13 residues. V was pared by 6 bases and J by 5 bases, with 5 bases of the junction left unmatched. CDR3 sequence: CASRSTGGTEAFF. CDR3 bases: TGTGCCAGCAGGTCCACAGGGGGAACTGAAGCTTTCTTT.

This clonotype was detected only a few times. The chain joins TRBV11-2 to TRBJ2-4; TRBD2 matches at 13 bases. Germline loops: CDR1 SGHAT, CDR2 FQNNGV. V was pared by 5 bases and J by 0 bases, with 13 bases of the junction left unmatched. CDR3 length: 20 residues. For the CDR3, the DNA is TGTGCCAGCAGCCCTCAAACTAGCGGGAGGGCCAAACTAGCCAAAAACATTCAGTACTTC. Its protein is CASSPQTSGRAKLAKNIQYF.

This chain connects TRBV24-1 to TRBJ2-2; maybe TRBD1 (6 bases). The CDR3 loop spans 16 amino acids. CDR1 and CDR2 (germline): KGHDR, SFDVKD. Trimming took off 2 bases at V and 2 bases at J, with 11 bases between the two ends. CDR3 DNA: TGTGCCACCAGTGATTACAGGGTCCACAACACCGGGGAGCTGTTTTTT. Its translation is CATSDYRVHNTGELFF.

Ten or more counts support this clonotype. The V gene is TRBV29-1, the J gene TRBJ2-7; a weak D match, TRBD1 (5 bases). Between the trimmed V and J ends, which lost 0 bases and 6 bases, there was a span of 12 bases. CDR1 is SQVTM and CDR2 is ANQGSEA in the germline V gene. There are 13 residues in the CDR3. CDR3 coding DNA: TGCAGCGTTGAAGATGGGGCCCCGGGCGAGCAGTACTTC. This encodes CSVEDGAPGEQYF.

This clonotype was picked up many times. The chain couples TRBV7-2 to TRBJ1-1, with TRBD1 as a possible D gene (6 bases). CDR1 and CDR2 (germline): SGHTA, FQGNSA. The CDR3 covers 19 residues. The V and J ends lost 5 bases and 1 base respectively, with 26 bases between them. The DNA for the CDR3 is TGTGCCAGCAGCCCATCTGGCGGGGGGCGGAGGGGGGGGAACACTGAAGCTTTCTTT. Translated: CASSPSGGGRRGGNTEAFF.

The table lists this clonotype with many counts. The chain combines TRBV6-2 or TRBV6-3 with TRBJ2-7; D gene uncertain. The germline V gene encodes CDR1 MNHEY and CDR2 SVGEGT. This CDR3 has 14 residues. The V and J ends lost 0 bases and 5 bases respectively, with 11 bases between them. CDR3 DNA sequence: TGTGCCAGCAGTTACTCGATATCGGGCCACGAGCAGTACTTC. The encoded protein is CASSYSISGHEQYF.

This clonotype has ten or more counts. The gene calls are TRBV28 and TRBJ1-1; 7 positions agree with TRBD1. V gave up 7 bases and J gave up 0 bases; unmatched junction bases: 5. The CDR3 spans 14 residues. The germline gives CDR1 MDHEN, CDR2 SYDVKM. The CDR3 reads CASNRGVMNTEAFF. CDR3 sequence (DNA): TGTGCCAGCAACAGGGGCGTCATGAACACTGAAGCTTTCTTT.

This clonotype appeared many times. This chain connects TRBV28 to TRBJ2-1; TRBD2 agrees at 10 bases. Losses at the gene ends were 4 bases for V and 9 bases for J; bases not matched to a gene: 9. The CDR3 runs 15 residues. Germline CDR1 and CDR2: MDHEN and SYDVKM. The CDR3 region is CASSSQAGGPGEQFF. CDR3 bases: TGTGCCAGCAGTTCTCAAGCGGGAGGGCCTGGTGAGCAGTTCTTC. Based on the CDR3 plus reference TRBV28 and TRBJ2-1, the full variable domain is DVKVTQSSRYLVKRTGEKVFLECVQDMDHENMFWYRQDPGLGLRLIYFSYDVKMKEKGDIPEGYSVSREKKERFSLILESASTNQTSMYLCASSSQAGGPGEQFFGPGTRLTVL.